This record looks at one T cell receptor (beta chain) sequence and its context. Its antigen is unidentified. The sample belongs to a study of spatial heterogeneity in lung cancer. Study-wide results and limits: In tumors, expanded intratumoral alpha and beta TCR counts tracked mutation counts.

As for time point: sample taken at primary tumor resection. TCRdb re-analysed the 5' RACE reads in MiXCR, keeping a single row per CDR3 protein. The table shows tens of thousands of distinct CDR3 sequences, with approximately 15% occurring only once. This CDR3 contains 10 residues. Germline lookup yields CDR1 SQVTM and CDR2 ANQGSEA. Trimming left V 7 bases short and J 6 bases short, with 7 bases between. The chain has TRBV29-1 and TRBJ2-1; a weak D match, TRBD1 (6 bases). This clonotype was obtained from a female donor with early-stage non-small cell lung cancer. The specimen comprised lung tumor tissue, sampled at surgery. CDR3 region: CSGGGNEQFF. The DNA of the CDR3 is TGCAGCGGAGGGGGCAATGAGCAGTTCTTC.